Given below is one TCR beta chain in context. Its specificity is not known. This sample stems from a study of cytomegalovirus exposure and HLA in healthy donors. Healthy donors of bone marrow made up the group. PCR was performed using 60 Vbeta and 13 Jbeta primers. TCRdb keeps only in-frame clones here, not all; method: immunoSEQ multiplex PCR. The sample carries some 170,000 clones, over 70% recorded once. Overall study findings and caveats: HLA alleles showed associations with 16,951 TCR beta sequences in a later analysis, at a 0.05 false discovery rate. TRBV6-2, TRBV6-3 and some other V segments were unresolvable in 87-base-pair reads.

The CDR3 spans 16 residues. Between the trimmed V and J ends, which lost 1 base and 1 base, there was a span of 12 bases. CDR1 SGDLS and CDR2 YYNGEE come from the germline V gene. J is TRBJ1-3 and V is TRBV9, with a weak D call TRBD1 (5 bases). Specimen: PBMCs. The receptor was isolated from an older woman in good health and CMV-seropositive. This CDR3 is CASSVQGRNSGNTIYF. CDR3 DNA: TGTGCCAGCAGCGTACAGGGCCGTAATTCTGGAAACACCATATATTTT.